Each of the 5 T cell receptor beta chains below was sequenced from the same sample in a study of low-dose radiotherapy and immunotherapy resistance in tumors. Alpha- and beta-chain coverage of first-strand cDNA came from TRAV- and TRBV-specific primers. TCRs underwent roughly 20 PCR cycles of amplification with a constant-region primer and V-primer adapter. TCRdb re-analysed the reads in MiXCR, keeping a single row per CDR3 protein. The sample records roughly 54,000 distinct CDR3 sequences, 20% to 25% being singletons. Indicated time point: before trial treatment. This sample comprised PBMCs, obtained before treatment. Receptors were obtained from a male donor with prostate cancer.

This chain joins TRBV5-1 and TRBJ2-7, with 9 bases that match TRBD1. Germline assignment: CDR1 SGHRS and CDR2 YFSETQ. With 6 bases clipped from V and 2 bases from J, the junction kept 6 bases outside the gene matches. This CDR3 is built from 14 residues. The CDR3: CASKGGTGTYEQYF. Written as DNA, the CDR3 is TGCGCCAGCAAAGGTGGGACAGGGACCTACGAGCAGTACTTC.

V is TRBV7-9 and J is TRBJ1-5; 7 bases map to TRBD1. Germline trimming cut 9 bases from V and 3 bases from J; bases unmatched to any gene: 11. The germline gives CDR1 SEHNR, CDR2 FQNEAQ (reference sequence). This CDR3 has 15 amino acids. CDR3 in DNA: TGTGCCAGTAGCGCCTCGGGACAGTACAATCAGCCCCAGCATTTT. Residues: CASSASGQYNQPQHF.

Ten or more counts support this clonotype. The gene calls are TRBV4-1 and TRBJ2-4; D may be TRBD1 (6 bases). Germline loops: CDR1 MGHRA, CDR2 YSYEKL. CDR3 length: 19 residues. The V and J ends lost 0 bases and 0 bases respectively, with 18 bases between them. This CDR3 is CASSQDYGTSDLAKNIQYF. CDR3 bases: TGCGCCAGCAGCCAAGATTATGGGACAAGCGATCTAGCCAAAAACATTCAGTACTTC.

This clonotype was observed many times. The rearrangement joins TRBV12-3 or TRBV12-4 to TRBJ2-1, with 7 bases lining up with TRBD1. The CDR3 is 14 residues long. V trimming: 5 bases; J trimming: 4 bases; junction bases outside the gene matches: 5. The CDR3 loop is CASSPGDSYNEQFF. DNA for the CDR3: TGTGCCAGCAGTCCAGGGGACAGTTACAATGAGCAGTTCTTC.

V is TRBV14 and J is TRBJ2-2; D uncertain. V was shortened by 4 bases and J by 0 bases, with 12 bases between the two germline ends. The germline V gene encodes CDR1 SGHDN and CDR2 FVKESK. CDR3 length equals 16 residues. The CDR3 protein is CASSPEQFANTGELFF. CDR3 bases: TGTGCCAGCAGCCCTGAACAGTTCGCGAACACCGGGGAGCTGTTTTTT.